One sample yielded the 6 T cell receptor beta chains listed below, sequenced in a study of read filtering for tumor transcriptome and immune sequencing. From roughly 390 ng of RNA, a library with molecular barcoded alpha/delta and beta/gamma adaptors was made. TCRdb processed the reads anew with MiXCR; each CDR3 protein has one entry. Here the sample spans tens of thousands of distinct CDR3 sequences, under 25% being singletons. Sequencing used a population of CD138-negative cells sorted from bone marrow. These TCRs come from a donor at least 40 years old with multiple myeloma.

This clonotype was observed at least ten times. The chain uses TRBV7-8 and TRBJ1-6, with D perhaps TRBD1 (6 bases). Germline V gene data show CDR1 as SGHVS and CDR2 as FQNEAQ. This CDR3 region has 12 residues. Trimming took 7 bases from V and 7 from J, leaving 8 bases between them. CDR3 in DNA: TGTGCCAGCAATAGGGGGAATTCACCCCTCCACTTT. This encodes CASNRGNSPLHF.

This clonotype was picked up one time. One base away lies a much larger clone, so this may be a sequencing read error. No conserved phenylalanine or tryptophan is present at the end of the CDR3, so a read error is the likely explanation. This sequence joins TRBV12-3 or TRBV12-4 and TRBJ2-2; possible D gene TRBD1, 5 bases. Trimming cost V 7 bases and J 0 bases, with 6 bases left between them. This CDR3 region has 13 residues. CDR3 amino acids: CASIQANTGELFL. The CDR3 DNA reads TGTGCCAGCATACAGGCGAACACCGGGGAGCTGTTTTTA.

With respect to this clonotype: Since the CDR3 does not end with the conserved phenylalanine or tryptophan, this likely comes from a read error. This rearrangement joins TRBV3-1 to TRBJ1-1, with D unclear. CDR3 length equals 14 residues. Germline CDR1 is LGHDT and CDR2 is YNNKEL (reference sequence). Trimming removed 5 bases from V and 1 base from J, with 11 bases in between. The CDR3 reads CASSSESRNTEAFL. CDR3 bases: TGTGCCAGCAGCTCCGAATCGAGGAACACTGAAGCTTTCCTT.

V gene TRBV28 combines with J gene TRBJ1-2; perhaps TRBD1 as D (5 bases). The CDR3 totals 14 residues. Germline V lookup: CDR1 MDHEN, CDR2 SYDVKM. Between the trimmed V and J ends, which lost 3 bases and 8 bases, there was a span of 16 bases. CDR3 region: CASSFEGRYGGYTF. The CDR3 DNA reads TGTGCCAGCAGTTTTGAGGGACGGTATGGGGGCTACACCTTC.

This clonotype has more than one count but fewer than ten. The CDR3 sequence is CASKFTPAGTGGAYYGYTF. In DNA, the CDR3 is TGTGCCAGCAAATTCACTCCGGCCGGGACAGGGGGCGCATACTATGGCTACACCTTC. The chain is built from TRBV7-2 and TRBJ1-2; 12 positions agree with TRBD1. This CDR3 contains 19 residues. The germline CDR1 and CDR2 sequences are SGHTA and FQGNSA. After removal of 7 bases from V and 3 bases from J, the junction contained 18 bases not matched to a gene. Drawing the rest from reference TRBV7-2 and TRBJ1-2, the complete variable domain is GAGVSQSPSNKVTEKGKDVELRCDPISGHTALYWYRQSLGQGLEFLIYFQGNSAPDKSGLPSDRFSAERTGGSVSTLTIQRTQQEDSAVYLCASKFTPAGTGGAYYGYTFGSGTRLTVV.

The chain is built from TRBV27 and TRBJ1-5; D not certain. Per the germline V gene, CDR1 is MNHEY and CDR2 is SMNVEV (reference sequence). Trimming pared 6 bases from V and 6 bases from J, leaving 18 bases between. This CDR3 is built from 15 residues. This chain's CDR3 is CASSFRSSTAQPQHF. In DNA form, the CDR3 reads TGTGCCAGCAGCTTTAGGTCCTCCACGGCTCAGCCCCAGCATTTT.